The 25 T cell receptor beta chains given below trace back to one sample, sequenced in a study of blood T cell repertoires in COVID-19 (dated by TCRdb to the early 2020s). The library was prepared using the immunoSEQ multiplex PCR assay. TCRdb limited this immuneACCESS table to in-frame rearrangements with V and J called. A share of clones is missing; checked studies link under half to unresolved V genes, and the rest is unexplained. This sample lists around 240,000 clones; roughly 79% were detected once. Around 1.8% of the sample is taken by the ten largest. The sample comprised peripheral blood. The receptors derive from a woman of 80 years or more with acute or convalescent COVID-19.

For this clone: The junction shows a germline mismatch at one end, possibly a read error. V gene TRBV3-1 (or the pseudogene TRBV3-2) combines with J gene TRBJ2-1; D not resolved. This CDR3 has 12 residues. The V gene's germline CDR1 is LGHDT and CDR2 YNNKEL (reference sequence). The CDR3 region is CASRRSNNEQFF. CDR3 nucleotides: TGTGCCAGCAGGCGCTCCAACAATGAGCAGTTCTTC.

The rearrangement links TRBV2 to TRBJ1-5; possibly TRBD1 for D (5 bases). V shed 5 bases and J shed 4 bases, with 15 bases lying between them. Germline CDR1 is SNHLY and CDR2 is FYNNEI. CDR3 length: 15 residues. CDR3 residues: CASSIPLDSNQPQHF. The CDR3 DNA reads as TGTGCCAGCAGTATACCCTTAGACAGTAATCAGCCCCAGCATTTT.

The CDR3 DNA sequence: TGCGCCAGCAGCCAATCGACTAGCGGGGGCCCGATTAACACCGGGGAGCTGTTTTTT. Amino acid sequence: CASSQSTSGGPINTGELFF. The J gene is TRBJ2-2, the V gene TRBV4-3; 12 bases match TRBD2. The germline CDR1 and CDR2 sequences are LGHNA and YSLEER. This CDR3 is built from 19 residues. V lost 2 bases to trimming and J lost 2 bases; unmatched junction nucleotides: 9.

CDR3 coding DNA: TGTGCCAGCAGCTTAACCGGGGGGTCTAACAATGAGCAGTTCTTC. Translation: CASSLTGGSNNEQFF. The chain recombines TRBV7-3 with TRBJ2-1; 7 bases map to TRBD2. The CDR3 runs to 15 residues. V was pared by 0 bases and J by 5 bases, with 4 bases of the junction left unmatched. Germline CDR1 and CDR2: SGHTA and FQGTGA. Filled out from reference TRBV7-3 and TRBJ2-1, the complete variable domain reads GAGVSQTPSNKVTEKGKYVELRCDPISGHTALYWYRQSLGQGPEFLIYFQGTGAADDSGLPNDRFFAVRPEGSVSTLKIQRTERGDSAVYLCASSLTGGSNNEQFFGPGTRLTVL.

This rearrangement joins TRBV6-6 to TRBJ1-4; tentative D call: TRBD1 (6 bases). Germline V gene lookup returns CDR1 MNHNY and CDR2 SVGAGI (reference sequence). The CDR3 has 14 amino acids. Trimming took off 5 bases at V and 7 bases at J, with 14 bases between the two ends. The CDR3 sequence: CASSPNRGGEKLFF. The DNA for the CDR3 is TGTGCCAGCAGTCCCAACCGAGGGGGTGAAAAACTGTTTTTT.

This clone has just one count. The chain recombines TRBV7-2 with TRBJ1-3, with D perhaps matching TRBD1 (6 bases). Germline CDR1 is SGHTA and CDR2 is FQGNSA. The CDR3 has 16 residues. V lost 1 base to trimming and J lost 0 bases, with 10 bases between them. The CDR3, as DNA: TGTGCCAGCAGCTTAGTGGTAGGGGGCTCTGGAAACACCATATATTTT. Its protein is CASSLVVGGSGNTIYF.

The rearrangement uses TRBV19 and TRBJ2-1; 8 nucleotides match TRBD2. Germline-derived CDR1 and CDR2 are LNHDA and SQIVND (reference sequence). Trimming at V came to 1 base and at J to 5 bases, leaving 13 bases not matched to a gene. This CDR3 has 18 residues. The CDR3 spells CASSIALRLREVNNEQFF. The CDR3 DNA reads as TGTGCCAGTAGTATAGCCCTCCGATTGCGGGAGGTGAACAATGAGCAGTTCTTC.

The CDR3 region is CASSPAGVDGYTF. CDR3 sequence (DNA): TGTGCCAGCAGCCCCGCAGGGGTGGATGGCTACACCTTC. The chain couples TRBV6-5 to TRBJ1-2; a weak D match, TRBD1 (6 bases). CDR1 is MNHEY and CDR2 is SVGAGI in the germline V gene. The CDR3 length is 13 residues. The ends were cut back, 6 bases at V and 6 bases at J, with 14 bases in the middle.

This clone was picked up a small number of times. V is TRBV6-5 and J is TRBJ1-2; tentatively, D is TRBD1 (5 bases). Germline CDR1 is MNHEY and CDR2 is SVGAGI. The CDR3 runs to 14 residues. The V and J ends lost 2 bases and 8 bases respectively, with 15 bases between them. The DNA for the CDR3 is TGTGCCAGCAGTTACGGAGGGGTGGGAGCGGGCTACACCTTC. This translates into CASSYGGVGAGYTF.

This clone was recorded only once. This chain connects TRBV5-1 to TRBJ2-2, with 8 nucleotides matching TRBD1. V shed 5 bases, J shed 7 bases, and the junction held 13 bases outside the gene matches. This CDR3 is 16 amino acids long. Germline CDR1 reads SGHRS; CDR2 reads YFSETQ. The CDR3 DNA reads TGCGCCAGCAGTCAGGGTCCCAGGGGGCGAGGCGGGGAGCTGTTTTTT. Protein product: CASSQGPRGRGGELFF.

The chain recombines TRBV3-1 (or the pseudogene TRBV3-2) with TRBJ2-7; 11 bases line up with TRBD2. The CDR3 sequence is 15 residues long. V dropped 3 bases and J dropped 4; count of bases not matched to a gene: 5. Germline lookup yields CDR1 LGHDT and CDR2 YNNKEL (reference sequence). In DNA form, the CDR3 reads TGTGCCAGCAGCCACGGGACTAGCGGAAGGTACGAGCAGTACTTC. Protein product: CASSHGTSGRYEQYF.

This clone was detected once. The chain has TRBV5-4 and TRBJ2-7; 8 bases are a match to TRBD2. Germline V gene sequence: CDR1 SGHNT, CDR2 YYREEE (reference sequence). CDR3 length equals 15 residues. V was clipped by 6 bases and J by 2 bases; unmatched bases: 10. The CDR3: CASTREGGSPYEQYF. The CDR3 nucleotides are TGTGCCAGCACCCGGGAGGGGGGGTCTCCCTACGAGCAGTACTTC. The full variable domain, rest sourced from reference TRBV5-4 and TRBJ2-7, is ETGVTQSPTHLIKTRGQQVTLRCSSQSGHNTVSWYQQALGQGPQFIFQYYREEENGRGNFPPRFSGLQFPNYSSELNVNALELDDSALYLCASTREGGSPYEQYFGPGTRLTVT.

The J gene is TRBJ2-7, the V gene TRBV28; TRBD2 matches 8 bases. V lost 2 bases and J lost 9; bases outside the gene matches: 6. Germline CDR1 reads MDHEN; CDR2 reads SYDVKM. The CDR3 has 13 residues. The CDR3 DNA sequence: TGTGCCAGCAGTTTAAGCGGGAGATCGGGGCAGTACTTC. This gives the protein CASSLSGRSGQYF.

The chain joins TRBV4-2 to TRBJ2-5; TRBD2 aligns across 8 bases. V lost 4 bases to trimming and J lost 5 bases; unmatched junction nucleotides: 15. This CDR3 has 17 residues. Germline V CDR1 and CDR2: LGHNA, YNFKEQ. CDR3 coding DNA: TGTGCCAGCAGCCGTGTCTCAAAGGGACTAGGTGGGGAGACCCAGTACTTC. Its translation: CASSRVSKGLGGETQYF.

This rearrangement joins TRBV20-1 to TRBJ1-2; 7 bases line up with TRBD1. Looked up from germline, CDR1 is DFQATT and CDR2 is SNEGSKA (reference sequence). J gave up 6 bases and V 6 bases, and 1 base lay outside the gene matches. This CDR3 has 10 residues. Here the CDR3 DNA reads TGCAGTGCCACAGGGGATGGCTACACCTTC. Translation gives CSATGDGYTF.

This sequence joins TRBV11-2 and TRBJ1-5; D remains unclear. This CDR3 has 13 residues. V was trimmed by 3 bases and J by 7 bases, leaving 10 bases between them. The germline CDR1 and CDR2 sequences are SGHAT and FQNNGV. The CDR3 DNA sequence: TGTGCCAGCAGCTTCGGACTGGGACAGCCCCAGCATTTT. Amino acids: CASSFGLGQPQHF.

This clone occurred once. The gene calls are TRBV29-1 and TRBJ2-3, with D perhaps TRBD2 (5 bases). Trimming shortened V by 4 bases and J by 3 bases, and 11 bases separated the two germline ends. CDR3 length: 13 residues. CDR1 SQVTM and CDR2 ANQGSEA come from the germline V gene. CDR3: CSVGPRRTDTQYF. CDR3 nucleotides: TGCAGCGTTGGTCCCCGGAGGACAGATACGCAGTATTTT.

The chain recombines TRBV19 with TRBJ2-1; 13 positions agree with TRBD2. The V and J ends lost 0 bases and 4 bases, in that order; junction bases with no gene match: 6. The CDR3 runs to 18 residues. Looked up from germline, CDR1 is LNHDA and CDR2 is SQIVND (reference sequence). CDR3 nucleotide sequence: TGTGCCAGTAGTATAGATGCCCCGGGACTAGCGGGATACAATGAGCAGTTCTTC. It specifies CASSIDAPGLAGYNEQFF. The full variable domain, rest sourced from reference TRBV19 and TRBJ2-1, is DGGITQSPKYLFRKEGQNVTLSCEQNLNHDAMYWYRQDPGQGLRLIYYSQIVNDFQKGDIAEGYSVSREKKESFPLTVTSAQKNPTAFYLCASSIDAPGLAGYNEQFFGPGTRLTVL.

In regard to this clone: This same CDR3 is encoded by further DNA sequences in the sample. This chain uses TRBV7-2 with TRBJ2-2; 12 bases fit TRBD2. V shed 4 bases, J shed 2 bases, and the junction held 2 bases outside the gene matches. Per the germline V gene, CDR1 is SGHTA and CDR2 is FQGNSA. The CDR3 covers 16 residues. The CDR3 protein is CASSSSGGANTGELFF. CDR3 coding DNA: TGTGCCAGCAGCTCTAGCGGGGGGGCAAACACCGGGGAGCTGTTTTTT.

Of note for this clone: Its ends do not fully match the called genes, so a read error is possible. The chain employs TRBV7-7 and TRBJ2-2; 9 bases map to TRBD2. This CDR3 region has 13 residues. Germline CDR1 reads SSHAT; CDR2 reads FNYEAQ (reference sequence). The CDR3 DNA sequence: TGTGCTAGCAGCTTAGCGGGAGCCGGGGAGCTGTTTTTT. Translated: CASSLAGAGELFF.

The chain carries TRBV7-2 and TRBJ1-1; 9 bases match TRBD1. V dropped 2 bases and J dropped 4; count of bases not matched to a gene: 5. Per the germline V gene, CDR1 is SGHTA and CDR2 is FQGNSA. The CDR3 covers 15 residues. The CDR3 loop is CASSLRPGQGTEAFF. The CDR3 coding sequence is TGTGCCAGCAGCTTAAGGCCGGGACAGGGCACTGAAGCTTTCTTT. The full variable domain, its missing parts supplied by reference TRBV7-2 and TRBJ1-1, is GAGVSQSPSNKVTEKGKDVELRCDPISGHTALYWYRQSLGQGLEFLIYFQGNSAPDKSGLPSDRFSAERTGGSVSTLTIQRTQQEDSAVYLCASSLRPGQGTEAFFGQGTRLTVV.

Here the CDR3 DNA reads TGCGCCAGCAGCCAAGTACAGGGAATTTCTGGCTACACCTTC. Translation: CASSQVQGISGYTF. The rearrangement uses TRBV4-1 and TRBJ1-2; D possibly corresponds to TRBD1 (6 bases). The CDR3 contains 14 residues. Trimming shortened V by 1 base and J by 7 bases, and 13 bases separated the two germline ends. Germline V lookup: CDR1 MGHRA, CDR2 YSYEKL.

J is TRBJ2-2 and V is TRBV7-6, with D possibly matching TRBD2 (6 bases). CDR1 is SGHVS and CDR2 is FNYEAQ in the germline V gene. The CDR3 is 18 amino acids. V lost 5 bases and J lost 5, with 24 bases in between. The CDR3 is CASSPLPLGNGGTGELFF. The CDR3 DNA sequence: TGTGCCAGCAGCCCTCTACCCTTAGGGAACGGGGGAACCGGGGAGCTGTTTTTT.

This clone was observed a few times. The rearrangement links TRBV30 to TRBJ1-2; perhaps TRBD1 as D (5 bases). Germline CDR1 and CDR2: GTSNPN and SVGIG (reference sequence). Trimming stripped 0 bases from V and 8 bases from J, with 13 bases between. The CDR3 is made up of 13 amino acids. In DNA form, the CDR3 reads TGTGCCTGGAGTGTAGTCAGGGCAGGCGGCTACACCTTC. It specifies CAWSVVRAGGYTF.

This chain connects TRBV7-2 to TRBJ1-2; D is ambiguous. The CDR3 totals 15 residues. V lost 2 bases, J lost 6 bases, and 16 bases lay in between. The germline CDR1 and CDR2 sequences are SGHTA and FQGNSA. In nucleotides, the CDR3 is TGTGCCAGCAGCTTATATCGATTAAGGGAGAATGGCTACACCTTC. Translating gives CASSLYRLRENGYTF.